Reported below is one TCR beta chain. CDR3 length equals 16 residues. V lost 2 bases to trimming and J lost 6 bases; unmatched junction nucleotides: 10. Per germline, CDR1 LGHNA and CDR2 YNFKEQ. This sample is drawn from a study of blood T cell repertoires in COVID-19. Study-level information: COVID-19 samples collected from the United States, Italy and Spain covered acute and convalescent phases. T cells, B-cell-depleted T cells, or PBMCs provided the cDNA or gDNA that served as material.

In the authors' workflow: How many nucleated cells were present was estimated from reference gene primer amplification. Generated by immunoSEQ multiplex PCR, the TCRdb table keeps only in-frame clones and is missing some. V, J and clone size are taken as reported in that table, and D and trimming were inferred from the DNA itself. The repertoire holds 85,000 to 110,000 clones, around 90% seen once, with around 3.7% in the top ten. The V and J genes are TRBV4-2 and TRBJ1-3; 7 bases align to TRBD1. The sample comprised peripheral blood. The sequence was collected from a woman aged 55-69 years with acute or convalescent COVID-19. The DNA of the CDR3 is TGTGCCAGCAGCCAACCCGCGGGCAGGGGGGAAAACACCATATATTTT. Translated, it gives CASSQPAGRGENTIYF.